This section outlines one T cell receptor beta chain sequence together with its context. Which cohort a participant joined came from the clinical history participants gave. Recovered status applied to Cohort 3 donors who had two consecutive negative PCRs. It also applied to those with clearance or with symptom resolution. Original data processing: Amplification of reference gene primers provided the estimated nucleated cell counts. Some clones are missing from TCRdb's copy, which holds only in-frame ones; the method was immunoSEQ multiplex PCR. V and J calls and clone size follow that table, whereas D and trimming were derived from the DNA. The sample lists over 200,000 clones; 80% to 90% were seen once. These data come from a study of blood T cell repertoires in COVID-19. In the study overall: PBMCs, B-cell-depleted T cells, or T cells provided the cDNA or gDNA that made up the material.

Looked up from germline, CDR1 is LGHDT and CDR2 is YNNKEL (reference sequence). V trimming: 0 bases; J trimming: 9 bases; junction bases outside the gene matches: 7. This CDR3 region has 15 residues. This receptor was obtained from a man younger than 30 who had recovered from COVID-19. The chain carries TRBV3-1 (or the pseudogene TRBV3-2) and TRBJ1-2; 10 bases line up with TRBD1. Sequences were obtained from PBMCs or T cells enriched from blood (not recorded which). In DNA form, the CDR3 reads TGTGCCAGCAGCCAAGATCCGGGACAGGGGATTCGCTACACCTTC. Its translation is CASSQDPGQGIRYTF.